The 30 T cell receptor beta chains below were found in one sample sequenced in a study of blood T cell repertoires in COVID-19. Libraries were prepared by immunoSEQ multiplex PCR; TCRdb keeps only in-frame clonotypes and omits some of them. The table records about 130,000 clones, about 80% of them present only once. The source material was peripheral blood. These receptors originate from a man aged 40-55 years with active or convalescent COVID-19.

The chain links TRBV6-5 to TRBJ1-2; no reliable D call. The CDR3 sequence is 14 residues long. Germline assignment: CDR1 MNHEY and CDR2 SVGAGI. Trimming removed 2 bases from V and 8 bases from J, with 15 bases in between. CDR3 protein: CASSYTAQSGGYTF. Here the CDR3 DNA reads TGTGCCAGCAGTTACACGGCTCAGTCGGGGGGCTACACCTTC.

This chain connects TRBV10-3 to TRBJ2-3; no definite D call. The CDR3 consists of 13 residues. The germline gives CDR1 ENHRY, CDR2 SYGVKD. V dropped 0 bases and J dropped 5 bases, with 6 bases sitting between them. The CDR3 loop reads CAISESPLDTQYF. CDR3 nucleotides: TGTGCCATCAGTGAGTCTCCGTTAGATACGCAGTATTTT.

The chain recombines TRBV29-1 with TRBJ2-1; 9 bases align to TRBD2. V gave up 3 bases and J gave up 8 bases; unmatched junction bases: 8. The CDR3 totals 14 residues. Germline CDR1 reads SQVTM; CDR2 reads ANQGSEA. DNA of the CDR3: TGCAGCGTTGATCCTCCTAGCGGGAACGATGAGCAGTTCTTC. Translating it yields CSVDPPSGNDEQFF.

J is TRBJ2-2 and V is TRBV2, with TRBD2 as a possible D gene (6 bases). Trimming pared 5 bases from V and 0 bases from J, leaving 22 bases between. The V gene's germline CDR1 is SNHLY and CDR2 FYNNEI. CDR3 length equals 19 residues. The CDR3 spells CASSRRASEAGANTGELFF. The CDR3 bases are TGTGCCAGCAGTAGAAGGGCGTCAGAAGCGGGCGCGAACACCGGGGAGCTGTTTTTT. The full variable domain, its missing parts supplied by reference TRBV2 and TRBJ2-2, is EPEVTQTPSHQVTQMGQEVILRCVPISNHLYFYWYRQILGQKVEFLVSFYNNEISEKSEIFDDQFSVERPDGSNFTLKIRSTKLEDSAMYFCASSRRASEAGANTGELFFGEGSRLTVL.

The gene calls are TRBV18 and TRBJ1-2, with TRBD1 identical over 7 bases. The V and J ends lost 4 bases and 7 bases, in that order; junction bases with no gene match: 6. CDR3 size: 13 residues. Germline lookup yields CDR1 KGHSH and CDR2 LQKENI. In DNA, the CDR3 is TGTGCCAGCTCACAGGGGGCCGTCAGTGGCTACACCTTC. Translated: CASSQGAVSGYTF.

This chain links TRBV30 with TRBJ2-3; 12 positions agree with TRBD2. The trim removed 1 base at V and 8 bases at J, leaving 4 bases unmatched. The germline V gene has CDR1 GTSNPN and CDR2 SVGIG (reference sequence). This CDR3 comprises 14 residues. The CDR3 DNA sequence: TGTGCCTGGAGTGGACTAGCGGGAGTGAGTACGCAGTATTTT. Residues: CAWSGLAGVSTQYF.

The J gene is TRBJ2-2, the V gene TRBV5-4; a weak D match, TRBD2 (5 bases). Germline CDR1 and CDR2: SGHNT and YYREEE (reference sequence). The V and J ends lost 4 bases and 1 base respectively, with 14 bases between them. The CDR3 is made up of 16 amino acids. The CDR3 DNA reads as TGTGCCAGCAGCCTGGCGGGTAGCCAGAACACCGGGGAGCTGTTTTTT. This codes for CASSLAGSQNTGELFF.

V usage is TRBV10-2 and J usage is TRBJ2-3, with TRBD2 as a possible D gene (6 bases). Germline CDR1 is WSHSY and CDR2 is SAAADI. This CDR3 has 14 amino acids. The V and J ends lost 7 bases and 0 bases respectively, with 11 bases between them. CDR3 nucleotides: TGCGCCAGCACTCCGGGGAGGAGCACAGATACGCAGTATTTT. Translation: CASTPGRSTDTQYF.

The chain recombines TRBV6-5 with TRBJ1-5; D is undetermined. The CDR3 length is 15 residues. V lost 7 bases to trimming and J lost 2 bases, with 15 bases between them. Germline CDR1 reads MNHEY; CDR2 reads SVGAGI. The CDR3 nucleotides are TGTGCCAGCACGAGGACTCGGAGCGGCAATCAGCCCCAGCATTTT. Its protein product is CASTRTRSGNQPQHF.

The chain employs TRBV28 and TRBJ1-2; D is undetermined. CDR3 size: 13 residues. From germline, CDR1 is MDHEN and CDR2 SYDVKM. V dropped 6 bases and J dropped 1 base, with 9 bases sitting between them. CDR3 loop: CASSPGHNYGYTF. CDR3 DNA: TGTGCCAGCAGCCCAGGCCATAACTATGGCTACACCTTC.

This clone is termed medium-sized. The J gene is TRBJ2-2, the V gene TRBV6-2 or TRBV6-3, with TRBD2 matching 12 bases. There are 18 residues in the CDR3. V shed 6 bases, J shed 4 bases, and the junction held 12 bases outside the gene matches. Germline CDR1 and CDR2: MNHEY and SVGEGT. The CDR3 reads CASSSSGGATPFTGELFF. In DNA form, the CDR3 reads TGTGCCAGCAGCTCTAGCGGGGGGGCCACCCCTTTCACCGGGGAGCTGTTTTTT.

The V and J genes are TRBV15 and TRBJ2-7; the match to TRBD2 covers 7 bases. This CDR3 contains 17 residues. Germline V gene data show CDR1 as LNHNV and CDR2 as YYDKDF (reference sequence). The V gene end was trimmed by 6 bases and the J gene end by 6 bases; junction bases not matched to a gene: 20. Here the CDR3 reads CATSPLPVGGSPREQYF. CDR3 DNA sequence: TGTGCCACCAGTCCTCTCCCCGTCGGGGGGTCCCCACGCGAGCAGTACTTC.

The table lists this clone with a count of one. The chain employs TRBV6-5 and TRBJ2-1, with 8 nucleotides matching TRBD2. Germline V gives CDR1 MNHEY, CDR2 SVGAGI. J lost 13 bases, V lost 6 bases, and 8 bases had no gene match. The CDR3 runs 12 residues. The CDR3 is CASRRDAGGQFF. The DNA for the CDR3 is TGTGCCAGCAGACGGGACGCGGGGGGCCAGTTCTTC.

The chain recombines TRBV14 with TRBJ1-1; D not certain. Germline values: CDR1 SGHDN, CDR2 FVKESK. This CDR3 contains 13 residues. V was cut by 6 bases and J by 0 bases, with 8 bases left in between. This CDR3 is CASRRSMNTEAFF. CDR3 nucleotides: TGTGCCAGCAGGCGGTCCATGAACACTGAAGCTTTCTTT.

The V call is TRBV30, the J call TRBJ1-2, with 10 nucleotides matching TRBD1. J lost 8 bases, V lost 8 bases, and 5 bases had no gene match. In germline, CDR1 is GTSNPN, CDR2 SVGIG (reference sequence). This CDR3 has 11 amino acids. The CDR3 DNA reads as TGTGCCAAGACAGGGGGCTCAGGCTACACCTTC. This gives the protein CAKTGGSGYTF.

V usage is TRBV29-1 and J usage is TRBJ2-7, with D tentatively TRBD2 (5 bases). V gave up 6 bases and J gave up 7 bases, with 25 bases separating them. Germline CDR1 SQVTM, CDR2 ANQGSEA. This CDR3 is 15 amino acids long. CDR3: CSVGEPSSHGGEQYF. The DNA of the CDR3 is TGCAGCGTGGGAGAGCCCTCCTCACACGGAGGAGAGCAGTACTTC.

The chain combines TRBV4-1 with TRBJ2-7, with TRBD1 identical over 7 bases. This CDR3 is built from 14 residues. Unmatched junction bases numbered 8, after V lost 4 bases and J lost 5 bases. Germline V gene data show CDR1 as MGHRA and CDR2 as YSYEKL. CDR3 sequence: CASSRPTGTHEQYF. The DNA for the CDR3 is TGCGCCAGCAGCCGCCCGACAGGGACCCACGAGCAGTACTTC.

This chain uses TRBV27 with TRBJ1-3, with D possibly being TRBD1 (5 bases). The germline V and J ends were trimmed by 2 bases and 4 bases, with 9 bases remaining between them. Germline V gene sequence: CDR1 MNHEY, CDR2 SMNVEV (reference sequence). The CDR3 consists of 14 residues. The CDR3: CASSLAGVGNTIYF. CDR3 in DNA: TGTGCCAGCAGTTTAGCGGGGGTAGGAAACACCATATATTTT.

The chain couples TRBV5-6 to TRBJ2-5, with D possibly being TRBD2 (6 bases). Germline CDR1 SGHDT, CDR2 YYEEEE. Trimming took off 2 bases at V and 4 bases at J, with 12 bases between the two ends. This CDR3 is built from 14 residues. CDR3 sequence: CASSFPRETETQYF. For the CDR3, the DNA is TGTGCCAGCAGCTTCCCCCGGGAGACAGAGACCCAGTACTTC.

J is TRBJ1-4 and V is TRBV6-5, with 8 bases identical to TRBD1. V was pared by 2 bases and J by 8 bases, with 7 bases of the junction left unmatched. Germline values: CDR1 MNHEY, CDR2 SVGAGI. The CDR3 runs to 15 residues. CDR3 nucleotides: TGTGCCAGCAGTTACAGCAGGGGGCTAAGGGAAAAACTGTTTTTT. Amino acids: CASSYSRGLREKLFF.

The chain has TRBV5-1 and TRBJ1-2; D gene unclear. The CDR3 loop spans 15 amino acids. Between the trimmed V and J ends, which lost 4 bases and 8 bases, there was a span of 21 bases. Germline loops: CDR1 SGHRS, CDR2 YFSETQ. The CDR3 sequence is CASSPTTETSGGYTF. The CDR3 DNA reads as TGCGCCAGCAGCCCTACCACGGAGACCTCGGGGGGCTACACCTTC.

The chain carries TRBV4-3 and TRBJ1-4; possibly TRBD1 for D (5 bases). The germline V and J ends were trimmed by 0 bases and 4 bases, with 12 bases remaining between them. CDR1 is LGHNA, CDR2 YSLEER, per germline. The CDR3 consists of 16 residues. The CDR3 spells CASSQEGAANNEKLFF. DNA of the CDR3: TGCGCCAGCAGCCAAGAAGGGGCGGCGAATAATGAAAAACTGTTTTTT.

This rearrangement joins TRBV2 to TRBJ1-3, with D unclear. CDR1 is SNHLY, CDR2 FYNNEI, per germline. CDR3 length equals 13 residues. Trimming took 7 bases from V and 0 from J, leaving 7 bases between them. CDR3 loop: CASKESSGNTIYF. CDR3 nucleotides: TGTGCCAGCAAAGAGTCCTCTGGAAACACCATATATTTT.

V and J are TRBV5-1 and TRBJ1-1; D may be TRBD1 (6 bases). Germline V gene sequence: CDR1 SGHRS, CDR2 YFSETQ. This CDR3 has 14 amino acids. With 5 bases removed from V and 0 bases from J, the gap between germline ends came to 11 bases. The CDR3 sequence is CASRQGTMNTEAFF. CDR3 bases: TGCGCCAGCAGGCAGGGGACCATGAACACTGAAGCTTTCTTT.

The gene calls are TRBV10-3 and TRBJ1-3; 7 bases match TRBD1. The CDR3 covers 15 residues. The J segment lost 0 bases and the V segment lost 2 bases, leaving 1 base of the junction unmatched. Germline CDR1 ENHRY, CDR2 SYGVKD. CDR3 amino acids: CAISERQGSGNTIYF. In DNA, the CDR3 is TGTGCCATCAGTGAGAGACAGGGCTCTGGAAACACCATATATTTT.

As DNA, the CDR3 is TGCGCCAGCAGCCAAGATCACAATCAGCCCCAGCATTTT. It is translated as CASSQDHNQPQHF. The chain joins TRBV4-1 to TRBJ1-5; D remains unclear. The CDR3 is 13 amino acids. Trimming stripped 0 bases from V and 3 bases from J, with 3 bases between. Germline V lookup: CDR1 MGHRA, CDR2 YSYEKL.

This clone was recorded once. The chain carries TRBV28 and TRBJ2-5; D is uncertain. CDR3 length: 12 amino acids. The V gene lost 4 bases and the J gene lost 5 bases, with 8 bases spanning the gap. Per germline, CDR1 MDHEN and CDR2 SYDVKM. CDR3 nucleotide sequence: TGTGCCAGCAGTTCAGCAGCGGAGACCCAGTACTTC. This sequence encodes CASSSAAETQYF.

The chain is built from TRBV5-1 and TRBJ2-7; 7 nucleotides align to TRBD2. This CDR3 is 15 amino acids long. J lost 1 base, V lost 4 bases, and 8 bases had no gene match. The germline CDR1 and CDR2 sequences are SGHRS and YFSETQ. CDR3: CASSISMGGSYEQYF. In DNA, the CDR3 is TGCGCCAGCAGCATCAGTATGGGGGGGTCCTACGAGCAGTACTTC. Full variable domain (rest looked up from reference TRBV5-1 and TRBJ2-7): KAGVTQTPRYLIKTRGQQVTLSCSPISGHRSVSWYQQTPGQGLQFLFEYFSETQRNKGNFPGRFSGRQFSNSRSEMNVSTLELGDSALYLCASSISMGGSYEQYFGPGTRLTVT.

A single count supports this clone. The chain uses TRBV18 and TRBJ1-4; 8 positions agree with TRBD1. This CDR3 comprises 15 residues. The V and J ends lost 6 bases and 7 bases, in that order; junction bases with no gene match: 10. Per germline, CDR1 KGHSH and CDR2 LQKENI. CDR3 bases: TGTGCCAGCTCGCTGGGACAGGATGGAGGTGAAAAACTGTTTTTT. As protein: CASSLGQDGGEKLFF.

The chain couples TRBV7-5 to TRBJ1-5. TRBV7-5 is given as a pseudogene. The CDR3 is 14 residues long. CDR3 sequence: CVRTPPPGNQPQHF. CDR3 coding DNA: TGTGTCAGAACCCCTCCCCCCGGCAATCAGCCCCAGCATTTT.